Each of the 14 T cell receptor beta chains below was sequenced from the same sample in a study of blood T cell repertoires in COVID-19. TCRdb's copy holds only in-frame clones and misses some; the assay was immunoSEQ multiplex PCR. Of about 520,000 clones detected, approximately 83% appear once; the ten largest clones hold 3% to 4%. Sequenced sample: peripheral blood. These receptors were collected from a human donor in a cohort sampled during active COVID-19.

The rearrangement links TRBV6-5 to TRBJ2-1; tentative D call: TRBD1 (5 bases). Looked up from germline, CDR1 is MNHEY and CDR2 is SVGAGI. V was pared by 4 bases and J by 4 bases, with 14 bases between. CDR3 size: 15 residues. CDR3 amino acids: CASSFQGTIYNEQFF. Written as DNA, the CDR3 is TGTGCCAGCAGTTTCCAGGGTACGATTTACAATGAGCAGTTCTTC.

The chain combines TRBV11-3 with TRBJ1-1; 7 positions match TRBD1. Germline CDR1 reads SGHNT; CDR2 reads YENEEA. CDR3 length: 15 residues. Trimming took 0 bases from V and 3 from J; bases not matched to a gene: 4. CDR3 in DNA: TGTGCCAGCAGCTTAGAGCCAGGGGGAGACACTGAAGCTTTCTTT. Translation gives CASSLEPGGDTEAFF.

V gene TRBV3-1 (or the pseudogene TRBV3-2) combines with J gene TRBJ2-3; TRBD2 matches at 7 bases. This CDR3 comprises 12 residues. The V gene end was trimmed by 0 bases and the J gene end by 11 bases; junction bases not matched to a gene: 2. Germline CDR1 reads LGHDT; CDR2 reads YNNKEL (reference sequence). CDR3 bases: TGTGCCAGCAGCCAAGATCAGCGGGAGCAGTATTTT. Amino acids: CASSQDQREQYF.

This clone was observed once. This chain links TRBV15 with TRBJ2-2; D uncertain. Trimming shortened V by 2 bases and J by 6 bases, and 7 bases separated the two germline ends. The CDR3 runs to 13 residues. The germline V gene has CDR1 LNHNV and CDR2 YYDKDF (reference sequence). The CDR3 nucleotides read TGTGCCACCAGCAGACTAACTCCCGGGGAGCTGTTTTTT. Its protein is CATSRLTPGELFF.

The chain is built from TRBV6-5 and TRBJ1-4, with 8 bases lining up with TRBD1. CDR1 is MNHEY, CDR2 SVGAGI, per germline. The CDR3 loop spans 15 amino acids. V shed 6 bases, J shed 1 base, and the junction held 4 bases outside the gene matches. CDR3 amino acids: CASRHTGGTNEKLFF. In nucleotides, the CDR3 is TGTGCCAGCAGACATACAGGGGGAACTAATGAAAAACTGTTTTTT.

CDR3 sequence: CASSLGPDRDEKLFF. CDR3 DNA sequence: TGTGCCAGCAGCTTAGGTCCGGACAGGGATGAAAAACTGTTTTTT. V gene TRBV11-2 combines with J gene TRBJ1-4; 8 bases fit TRBD1. The CDR3 has 15 residues. V was pared by 1 base and J by 6 bases, with 4 bases of the junction left unmatched. The germline gives CDR1 SGHAT, CDR2 FQNNGV.

The chain combines TRBV2 with TRBJ1-4, with 7 bases matching TRBD1. J gave up 8 bases and V 6 bases, and 3 bases lay outside the gene matches. This CDR3 is built from 12 residues. From germline, CDR1 is SNHLY and CDR2 FYNNEI. CDR3 DNA sequence: TGTGCCAGCAGCCTACAGGGGGAAAAACTGTTTTTT. Its translation is CASSLQGEKLFF.

V is TRBV15 and J is TRBJ2-1, with TRBD1 matching over 11 bases. This CDR3 comprises 12 residues. The V gene end was trimmed by 3 bases and the J gene end by 12 bases; junction bases not matched to a gene: 1. Looked up from germline, CDR1 is LNHNV and CDR2 is YYDKDF (reference sequence). The CDR3 sequence: CATSSGTGGQFF. The CDR3 DNA follows: TGTGCCACCAGCAGCGGGACAGGGGGGCAGTTCTTC.

The chain carries TRBV19 and TRBJ2-2, with 11 bases identical to TRBD1. Germline CDR1 is LNHDA and CDR2 is SQIVND (reference sequence). This CDR3 comprises 18 residues. V shed 5 bases and J 0 bases; nucleotides not matched to a gene: 8. CDR3 amino acids: CASSGRDRGFANTGELFF. The CDR3 DNA is TGTGCCAGTAGTGGCCGGGACAGGGGGTTCGCGAACACCGGGGAGCTGTTTTTT.

At least ten counts were recorded for this clone. The rearrangement uses TRBV10-3 and TRBJ2-2; 7 nucleotides agree with TRBD2. The germline gives CDR1 ENHRY, CDR2 SYGVKD. The trim removed 7 bases at V and 6 bases at J, leaving 8 bases unmatched. This CDR3 spans 14 amino acids. Here the CDR3 DNA reads TGTGCCATCACGCGCGGGAGTCAAGCCGGGGAGCTGTTTTTT. Translation gives CAITRGSQAGELFF.

The CDR3 region has the DNA TGTGCCAGCAGCCAGGGGTCCCTGGGGGACTACGAGCAGTACTTC. Protein: CASSQGSLGDYEQYF. The V call is TRBV6-5, the J call TRBJ2-7; maybe TRBD1 (6 bases). CDR3 length: 15 amino acids. V lost 6 bases and J lost 3, with 18 bases in between. The germline V gene has CDR1 MNHEY and CDR2 SVGAGI.

This chain connects TRBV4-2 to TRBJ2-1; D gene ambiguous. Per germline, CDR1 LGHNA and CDR2 YNFKEQ. Between the trimmed V and J ends, which lost 3 bases and 2 bases, there was a span of 14 bases. The CDR3 sequence is 16 residues long. The CDR3 loop reads CASSHRSVVTYNEQFF. CDR3 bases: TGTGCCAGCAGCCATCGGTCGGTAGTGACCTACAATGAGCAGTTCTTC.

The chain links TRBV19 to TRBJ2-3, with D unresolved. Trimming removed 10 bases at V and 2 bases at J, with 4 bases between. The CDR3 totals 10 residues. Germline CDR1 and CDR2: LNHDA and SQIVND (reference sequence). As DNA, the CDR3 is TGTGCCACCTTCACAGATACGCAGTATTTT. It encodes CATFTDTQYF.

This clone was picked up one time. CDR3 amino acids: CATSDSRGTDTQYF. The CDR3 region has the DNA TGTGCCACCAGTGACAGCCGGGGCACAGATACGCAGTATTTT. The chain recombines TRBV24-1 with TRBJ2-3; D not resolved. This CDR3 contains 14 residues. V lost 4 bases to trimming and J lost 1 base, with 8 bases between them. CDR1 and CDR2 from the germline V gene are KGHDR and SFDVKD.